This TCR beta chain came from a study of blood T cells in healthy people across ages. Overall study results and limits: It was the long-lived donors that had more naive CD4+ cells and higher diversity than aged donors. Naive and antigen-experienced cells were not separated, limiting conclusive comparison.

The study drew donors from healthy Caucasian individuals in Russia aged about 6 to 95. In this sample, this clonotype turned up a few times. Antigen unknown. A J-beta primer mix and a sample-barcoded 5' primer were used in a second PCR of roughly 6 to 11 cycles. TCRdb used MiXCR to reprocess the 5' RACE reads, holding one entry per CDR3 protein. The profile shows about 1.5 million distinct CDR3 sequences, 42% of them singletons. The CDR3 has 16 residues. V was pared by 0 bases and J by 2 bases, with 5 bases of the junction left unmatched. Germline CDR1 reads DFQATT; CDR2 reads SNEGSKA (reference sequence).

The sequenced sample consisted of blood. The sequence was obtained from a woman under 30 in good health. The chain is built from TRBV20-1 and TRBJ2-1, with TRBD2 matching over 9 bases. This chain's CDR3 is CSARDGRGGPYNEQFF. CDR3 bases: TGCAGTGCTAGAGATGGGCGGGGGGGCCCCTACAATGAGCAGTTCTTC.